These 17 T cell receptor beta chains were all obtained from the same sample, sequenced in a study of shared clonotypes between healthy human individuals. Clones were read by immunoSEQ multiplex PCR, and TCRdb kept only the in-frame ones, dropping some. The sample has roughly 510,000 clones; 60% to 80% are singletons. The sample consisted of PBMCs. The receptors were gathered from a middle-aged woman in good health. Some clones in this sample may be carry-over from other donors' samples.

This chain joins TRBV7-2 and TRBJ1-1, with D uncertain. Germline loops: CDR1 SGHTA, CDR2 FQGNSA. The ends were cut back, 3 bases at V and 1 base at J, with 9 bases in the middle. The CDR3 has 14 residues. This CDR3 reads CASSFGRSNTEAFF. CDR3 in DNA: TGTGCCAGCAGCTTCGGTAGATCGAACACTGAAGCTTTCTTT.

This rearrangement joins TRBV2 to TRBJ1-1; D is unclear. In germline, CDR1 is SNHLY, CDR2 FYNNEI. V gave up 7 bases and J gave up 7 bases, with 13 bases separating them. This CDR3 comprises 12 residues. CDR3: CASTVQALEAFF. In nucleotides, the CDR3 is TGTGCCAGCACGGTGCAGGCACTTGAAGCTTTCTTT.

This sequence joins TRBV14 and TRBJ2-7, with D possibly matching TRBD1 (5 bases). Germline assignment: CDR1 SGHDN and CDR2 FVKESK. Between the trimmed V and J ends, which lost 1 base and 6 bases, there was a span of 13 bases. This CDR3 is built from 14 residues. CDR3 in amino acids: CASSQAYDSAEQYF. The CDR3 region has the DNA TGTGCCAGCAGCCAAGCCTATGACAGTGCCGAGCAGTACTTC.

The V call is TRBV21-1, the J call TRBJ2-7; the D call in the table, TRBD2, was not verified against the DNA. TRBV21-1 is termed a pseudogene. The CDR3 runs 19 residues. This CDR3 reads CASSKKPQRVPGGHYEQYF. DNA for the CDR3: TGTGCCAGCAGCAAGAAACCCCAACGGGTACCCGGCGGGCACTACGAGCAGTACTTC.

V is TRBV28 and J is TRBJ2-3; 9 positions match TRBD1. This CDR3 contains 15 residues. Germline V gives CDR1 MDHEN, CDR2 SYDVKM. V was clipped by 5 bases and J by 5 bases; unmatched bases: 8. The CDR3 loop reads CASSPPGQGIDTQYF. DNA for the CDR3: TGTGCCAGCAGTCCTCCGGGACAGGGAATAGATACGCAGTATTTT.

This clone occurred many times. The chain recombines TRBV7-9 with TRBJ2-7; D gene uncertain. Germline loops: CDR1 SEHNR, CDR2 FQNEAQ (reference sequence). The V end lost 1 base, the J end lost 7 bases, and 20 bases lay between the germline ends. The CDR3 has 16 amino acids. CDR3 sequence: CASSLVGKLVGGEQYF. As DNA, the CDR3 is TGTGCCAGCAGCTTAGTAGGAAAACTGGTGGGCGGTGAGCAGTACTTC.

This chain uses TRBV5-1 with TRBJ1-1; no reliable D call. The CDR3 runs 14 residues. CDR1 and CDR2 (germline): SGHRS, YFSETQ. V dropped 0 bases and J dropped 3 bases, with 9 bases sitting between them. CDR3 nucleotides: TGCGCCAGCAGCTTGGTGGTCGGGGACACTGAAGCTTTCTTT. It translates to CASSLVVGDTEAFF.

A word on this clone: Just one base apart from a much larger clone, this may be a read error. This rearrangement joins TRBV7-7 to TRBJ1-1; 9 bases fit TRBD1. V shed 3 bases, J shed 5 bases, and the junction held 1 base outside the gene matches. CDR1 and CDR2 from the germline V gene are SSHAT and FNYEAQ (reference sequence). The CDR3 has 13 residues. The CDR3 is CASSFGTGTEAFF. The CDR3 coding sequence is TGTGCCAGCAGCTTCGGGACAGGGACTGAAGCTTTCTTT. The full variable domain, in which reference TRBV7-7 and TRBJ1-1 provide the parts outside the CDR3, is GAGVSQSPRYKVTKRGQDVTLRCDPISSHATLYWYQQALGQGPEFLTYFNYEAQPDKSGLPSDRFSAERPEGSISTLTIQRTEQRDSAMYRCASSFGTGTEAFFGQGTRLTVV.

There are a few counts of this clone. This rearrangement joins TRBV7-2 to TRBJ2-2, with D tentatively TRBD1 (5 bases). Trimming left V 3 bases short and J 7 bases short, with 15 bases between. This CDR3 has 15 residues. Per the germline V gene, CDR1 is SGHTA and CDR2 is FQGNSA. The CDR3 DNA sequence: TGTGCCAGCAGCTTGTGGGGCGCAAATGGCGGGGAGCTGTTTTTT. This encodes CASSLWGANGGELFF.

The V call is TRBV30, the J call TRBJ1-6; D is unresolved. This CDR3 has 13 residues. Trimming stripped 5 bases from V and 7 bases from J, with 12 bases between. Germline V CDR1 and CDR2: GTSNPN, SVGIG (reference sequence). As DNA, the CDR3 is TGTGCCTGGGAGGCAGGAGGAAATTCACCCCTCCACTTT. Its protein product is CAWEAGGNSPLHF.

Worth noting for this clone: A junction end diverges from the germline sequence, so it may reflect a read error. The rearrangement uses TRBV5-6 and TRBJ2-7; D is possibly TRBD2 (5 bases). The germline gives CDR1 SGHDT, CDR2 YYEEEE. This CDR3 spans 12 amino acids. CDR3 loop: CASSLGIGGLRF. DNA of the CDR3: TGTGCCAGCAGCTTGGGAATAGGCGGGTTACGCTTC.

The rearrangement joins TRBV30 to TRBJ2-1; D is ambiguous. CDR3 length: 13 amino acids. Germline V gene data show CDR1 as GTSNPN and CDR2 as SVGIG (reference sequence). V was trimmed by 3 bases and J by 9 bases, leaving 15 bases between them. This CDR3 is CAWRPGLDGEQFF. Here the CDR3 DNA reads TGTGCCTGGAGGCCCGGCCTTGACGGTGAGCAGTTCTTC.

The chain combines TRBV19 with TRBJ2-3, with D unresolved. CDR3 length equals 14 residues. V was shortened by 5 bases and J by 1 base, with 10 bases between the two germline ends. The germline V gene encodes CDR1 LNHDA and CDR2 SQIVND (reference sequence). DNA for the CDR3: TGTGCCAGTAGTGGGCAGCCAGGCACAGATACGCAGTATTTT. Translated: CASSGQPGTDTQYF.

This clone appeared a few times. J is TRBJ2-5 and V is TRBV15; D is unclear. The J call is doubtful: the DNA matches TRBJ2-7 better. The CDR3 sequence is 17 residues long. Looked up from germline, CDR1 is LNHNV and CDR2 is YYDKDF (reference sequence). This chain's CDR3 is CATSRGLYTSAFAEQYF. The CDR3, as DNA: TGTGCCACCAGCAGAGGGCTCTACACCTCGGCATTTGCCGAGCAGTACTTC.

This clone appeared a few times. The gene calls are TRBV19 and TRBJ2-1; TRBD1 matches at 10 bases. Germline CDR1 and CDR2: LNHDA and SQIVND (reference sequence). The CDR3 is made up of 14 amino acids. V shed 10 bases, J shed 10 bases, and the junction held 13 bases outside the gene matches. The CDR3 DNA reads as TGTGCCACCGCCGGGACAGGGGTCTGGGGGGAGCAGTTCTTC. Its protein product is CATAGTGVWGEQFF. The full variable domain, with the rest looked up from reference TRBV19 and TRBJ2-1, is DGGITQSPKYLFRKEGQNVTLSCEQNLNHDAMYWYRQDPGQGLRLIYYSQIVNDFQKGDIAEGYSVSREKKESFPLTVTSAQKNPTAFYLCATAGTGVWGEQFFGPGTRLTVL.

A remark on this clone: One base away lies a much larger clone, so this may be a sequencing read error. V usage is TRBV28 and J usage is TRBJ2-7, with TRBD1 matching over 7 bases. The V gene end was trimmed by 5 bases and the J gene end by 1 base; junction bases not matched to a gene: 2. CDR3 length: 13 residues. The germline V gene has CDR1 MDHEN and CDR2 SYDVKM. CDR3 region: CASSTTGSYEQYF. The CDR3 DNA is TGTGCCAGCAGTACGACAGGGTCCTACGAGCAGTACTTC.

This clone was observed a few times. V is TRBV19 and J is TRBJ1-1; unclear D gene. The V and J ends lost 4 bases and 0 bases respectively, with 6 bases between them. The CDR3 has 13 amino acids. Germline V gene lookup returns CDR1 LNHDA and CDR2 SQIVND (reference sequence). The CDR3 coding sequence is TGTGCCAGTAGTAATACAGTGAACACTGAAGCTTTCTTT. This sequence encodes CASSNTVNTEAFF.